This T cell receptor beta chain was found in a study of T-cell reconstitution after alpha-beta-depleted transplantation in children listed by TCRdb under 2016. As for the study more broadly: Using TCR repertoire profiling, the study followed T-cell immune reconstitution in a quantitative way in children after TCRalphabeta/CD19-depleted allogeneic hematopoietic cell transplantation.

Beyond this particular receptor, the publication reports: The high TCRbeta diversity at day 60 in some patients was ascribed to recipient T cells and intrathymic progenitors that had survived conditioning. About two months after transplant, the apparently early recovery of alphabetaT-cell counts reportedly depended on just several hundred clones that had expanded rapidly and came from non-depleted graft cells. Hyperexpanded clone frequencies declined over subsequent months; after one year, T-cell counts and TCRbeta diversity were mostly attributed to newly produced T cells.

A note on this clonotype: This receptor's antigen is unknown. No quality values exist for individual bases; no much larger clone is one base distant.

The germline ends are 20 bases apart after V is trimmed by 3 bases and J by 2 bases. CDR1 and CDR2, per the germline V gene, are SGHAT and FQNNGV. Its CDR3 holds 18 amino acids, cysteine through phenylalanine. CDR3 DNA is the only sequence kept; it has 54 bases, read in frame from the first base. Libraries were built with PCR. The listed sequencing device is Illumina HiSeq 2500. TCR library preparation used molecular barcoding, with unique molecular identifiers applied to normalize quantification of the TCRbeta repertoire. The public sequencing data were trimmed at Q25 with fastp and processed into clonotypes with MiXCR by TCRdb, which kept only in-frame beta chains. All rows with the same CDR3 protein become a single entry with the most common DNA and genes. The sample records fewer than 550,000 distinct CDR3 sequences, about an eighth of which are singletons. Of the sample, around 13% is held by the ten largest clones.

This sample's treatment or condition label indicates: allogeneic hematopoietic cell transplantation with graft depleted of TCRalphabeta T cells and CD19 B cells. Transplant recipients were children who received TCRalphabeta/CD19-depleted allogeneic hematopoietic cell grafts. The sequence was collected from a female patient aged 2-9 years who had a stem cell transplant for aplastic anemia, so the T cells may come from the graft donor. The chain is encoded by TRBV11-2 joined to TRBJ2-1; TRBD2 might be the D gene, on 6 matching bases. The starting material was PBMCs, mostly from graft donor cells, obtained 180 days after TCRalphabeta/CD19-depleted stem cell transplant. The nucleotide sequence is TGTGCCAGCAGCTTCCCAATTAGCGGATCCCAGACCTACAATGAGCAGTTCTTC. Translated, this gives CASSFPISGSQTYNEQFF.